This is a list of T cell receptor beta chains from one sample in a study of shared clonotypes between healthy human individuals. Measured with immunoSEQ multiplex PCR; TCRdb has only the in-frame clones, and not every one. The sample has hundreds of thousands of clones, around 78% seen once. The sample comprised PBMCs. These TCRs come from a woman in her thirties or forties in good health. Some clones in this sample may be carry-over from other donors' samples. CDR3s include the opening cysteine and the closing phenylalanine or tryptophan. A D gene is named only where the DNA matches it firmly. The listing skips clone size in some rows; elsewhere it reads once, few, many or a size class.

CDR3 DNA: TGTGCCAGCAGGCGCGGAGCCAAAAACATTCAGTACTTC
CDR3 protein: CASRRGAKNIQYF
V gene: TRBV2
J gene: TRBJ2-4
clone size: .
D gene: .

CDR3 DNA: TGCGCCAGCAGCCTCAACCCGGGACAGGATCTCAATGAGCAGTTCTTC
CDR3 protein: CASSLNPGQDLNEQFF
V gene: TRBV5-1
J gene: TRBJ2-1
clone size: .
D gene: TRBD1

CDR3 DNA: TGTGCCAGCAGTTACGTGGACAGTAAGTTCTTC
CDR3 protein: CASSYVDSKFF
V gene: TRBV6-6
J gene: TRBJ2-1
clone size: .
D gene: .

CDR3 DNA: TGTGCCAGCAGTTTCGGGACAGGGTCCTACGAGCAGTACTTC
CDR3 protein: CASSFGTGSYEQYF
V gene: TRBV27
J gene: TRBJ2-7
clone size: .
D gene: TRBD1

CDR3 DNA: TGTGCCAGCAGTCCCGCACACACAGATACGCAGTATTTT
CDR3 protein: CASSPAHTDTQYF
V gene: TRBV27
J gene: TRBJ2-3
clone size: .
D gene: .

CDR3 DNA: TGTGCCAGCAGTTACAGCCCTAGCTATGGCTACACCTTC
CDR3 protein: CASSYSPSYGYTF
V gene: TRBV6-5
J gene: TRBJ1-2
clone size: .
D gene: .

CDR3 DNA: TGTGCCAGCAGCGCAACAAGAATCTACGAGCAGTACTTC
CDR3 protein: CASSATRIYEQYF
V gene: TRBV11-2
J gene: TRBJ2-7
clone size: .
D gene: .

CDR3 DNA: TGTGCCAGCTCACCACGTGGGCTGCCCGGAGTCCTTGAGCAGTACTTC
CDR3 protein: CASSPRGLPGVLEQYF
V gene: TRBV18
J gene: TRBJ2-7
clone size: .
D gene: .

CDR3 DNA: TGTGCCAGCAGTCTCCCGACTGTCTACGAGCAGTACTTC
CDR3 protein: CASSLPTVYEQYF
V gene: TRBV28
J gene: TRBJ2-7
clone size: .
D gene: .

CDR3 DNA: TGTGCCAGCAGCCCACCGGGACAGGGAGGCTACACCTTC
CDR3 protein: CASSPPGQGGYTF
V gene: TRBV6-5
J gene: TRBJ1-2
clone size: .
D gene: TRBD1

CDR3 DNA: TGTGCCAGCAGCCCCGGTGTTGCGGTAACCGGGGAGCTGTTTTTT
CDR3 protein: CASSPGVAVTGELFF
V gene: TRBV6-1
J gene: TRBJ2-2
clone size: .
D gene: .

CDR3 DNA: TGTGCCAGCAGCTTCTTAGGGCAGCTTAAAAACACCGGGGAGCTGTTTTTT
CDR3 protein: CASSFLGQLKNTGELFF
V gene: TRBV5-6
J gene: TRBJ2-2
clone size: .
D gene: .

CDR3 DNA: TGTGCCAGCGGACTCGGCTCCTACAATGAGCAGTTCTTC
CDR3 protein: CASGLGSYNEQFF
V gene: TRBV27
J gene: TRBJ2-1
clone size: .
D gene: .

CDR3 DNA: TGTGCCAGCAGCTTGGGCGGACAGGGAGGCTCCTACAATGAGCAGTTCTTC
CDR3 protein: CASSLGGQGGSYNEQFF
V gene: TRBV5-6
J gene: TRBJ2-1
clone size: few
D gene: TRBD1

CDR3 DNA: TGCAGCGTTGAGAGGAGCACAGATACGCAGTATTTT
CDR3 protein: CSVERSTDTQYF
V gene: TRBV29-1
J gene: TRBJ2-3
clone size: .
D gene: .

CDR3 DNA: TGTGCCAGCAGTCAAGCGGGAGGGCGAAGCGAGCAGTACTTC
CDR3 protein: CASSQAGGRSEQYF
V gene: TRBV6-6
J gene: TRBJ2-7
clone size: .
D gene: TRBD2

CDR3 DNA: TGTGCCATCAGCGAGTTGGGAGAGCAGTTCTTC
CDR3 protein: CAISELGEQFF
V gene: TRBV10-3
J gene: TRBJ2-1
clone size: .
D gene: .

CDR3 DNA: TGTGCCAGTAAAGGCGGGGCCGGGCAGCCCCAGCATTTT
CDR3 protein: CASKGGAGQPQHF
V gene: TRBV19
J gene: TRBJ1-5
clone size: .
D gene: .

CDR3 DNA: TGTGCCAGCGTGAAACAGGGGTATGGCACTGAAGCTTTCTTT
CDR3 protein: CASVKQGYGTEAFF
V gene: TRBV2
J gene: TRBJ1-1
clone size: few
D gene: TRBD1

CDR3 DNA: TGTGCCAGCAGCCTTAGCTCTTTGGGATCCTACGAGCAGTACTTC
CDR3 protein: CASSLSSLGSYEQYF
V gene: TRBV6-6
J gene: TRBJ2-7
clone size: .
D gene: .

CDR3 DNA: TGTGCCTGGAGTAAAGGGCTCAATGAGCAGTTCTTC
CDR3 protein: CAWSKGLNEQFF
V gene: TRBV30
J gene: TRBJ2-1
clone size: .
D gene: .

CDR3 DNA: TGCAGCGTTGATTCTCCGACTAGCGGAGTGGAGACCCAGTACTTC
CDR3 protein: CSVDSPTSGVETQYF
V gene: TRBV29-1
J gene: TRBJ2-5
clone size: .
D gene: TRBD2

CDR3 DNA: TGTGCCAGCAGCCCCCGCCGGGGGACTAGCGGGAGGGGAGGAGAGACCCAGTACTTC
CDR3 protein: CASSPRRGTSGRGGETQYF
V gene: TRBV9
J gene: TRBJ2-5
clone size: .
D gene: TRBD2

CDR3 DNA: TGCGCCAGCAGTGGACAGGGGGCCCATCAAGAGACCCAGTACTTC
CDR3 protein: CASSGQGAHQETQYF
V gene: TRBV5-1
J gene: TRBJ2-5
clone size: .
D gene: TRBD1

CDR3 DNA: TGCGCCAGCAGCCAAGATCCAAACTATGGCTACACCTTC
CDR3 protein: CASSQDPNYGYTF
V gene: TRBV4-1
J gene: TRBJ1-2
clone size: .
D gene: .

CDR3 DNA: TGTGCCAGCAGGGGGACAGGGGGGAACACTGAAGCTTTCTTT
CDR3 protein: CASRGTGGNTEAFF
V gene: TRBV6-1
J gene: TRBJ1-1
clone size: once
D gene: TRBD1

CDR3 DNA: TGCAGCGTCCGGGGGAGCGAGGGGACCCAGTACTTC
CDR3 protein: CSVRGSEGTQYF
V gene: TRBV29-1
J gene: TRBJ2-5
clone size: .
D gene: .

CDR3 DNA: TGTGCCAGCAGTTTGGGGGGGGCCTGGCCCAACACTGAAGCTTTCTTT
CDR3 protein: CASSLGGAWPNTEAFF
V gene: TRBV28
J gene: TRBJ1-1
clone size: .
D gene: .

CDR3 DNA: TGTGCCAGCAGCTTCGGGCGATTCTCCTACGAGCAGTACTTC
CDR3 protein: CASSFGRFSYEQYF
V gene: TRBV5-6
J gene: TRBJ2-7
clone size: .
D gene: .

CDR3 DNA: TGTGCCAGCAGCCCCTCCTTAGCGGATACGCAGTATTTT
CDR3 protein: CASSPSLADTQYF
V gene: TRBV11-2
J gene: TRBJ2-3
clone size: .
D gene: .

CDR3 DNA: TGTGCCAGCAGTTCCTGGACCGGCGGCGAGCAGTACTTC
CDR3 protein: CASSSWTGGEQYF
V gene: TRBV6-1
J gene: TRBJ2-7
clone size: .
D gene: .

CDR3 DNA: TGTGCCAGCTCACCTTCCGATACGCAGTATTTT
CDR3 protein: CASSPSDTQYF
V gene: TRBV18
J gene: TRBJ2-3
clone size: .
D gene: .

CDR3 DNA: TGTGCCAGCAGTCTCCGGGACAGCCCTAACTATGGCTACACCTTC
CDR3 protein: CASSLRDSPNYGYTF
V gene: TRBV6-5
J gene: TRBJ1-2
clone size: .
D gene: TRBD1

CDR3 DNA: TGTGCCAGCAGTGAAAAAACTAGCGGGACCCGCTACGAGCAGTACTTC
CDR3 protein: CASSEKTSGTRYEQYF
V gene: TRBV6-1
J gene: TRBJ2-7
clone size: .
D gene: TRBD2

CDR3 DNA: TGTGCCAGCAGCCAAGCCAGGGACGGTGAAGCTTTCTTT
CDR3 protein: CASSQARDGEAFF
V gene: TRBV14
J gene: TRBJ1-1
clone size: .
D gene: .

CDR3 DNA: TGTGCCAGCAGCTTAGAGGGGGAGGGAGAAGCTTTCTTT
CDR3 protein: CASSLEGEGEAFF
V gene: TRBV11-3
J gene: TRBJ1-1
clone size: .
D gene: .

CDR3 DNA: TGTGCCAGCAGCCAAGATGAGAACGGGGAGCTGTTTTTT
CDR3 protein: CASSQDENGELFF
V gene: TRBV11-2
J gene: TRBJ2-2
clone size: .
D gene: .

CDR3 DNA: TGCGCCAGCAGCTTGTCGGGTACCTACGAGCAGTACTTC
CDR3 protein: CASSLSGTYEQYF
V gene: TRBV5-1
J gene: TRBJ2-7
clone size: .
D gene: .

CDR3 DNA: TGTGCCAGCAGCTTAGGACAGTTTGTAGGCTACACCTTC
CDR3 protein: CASSLGQFVGYTF
V gene: TRBV7-2
J gene: TRBJ1-2
clone size: .
D gene: .

CDR3 DNA: TGTGCCAGCACGTCCACAGATACGCAGTATTTT
CDR3 protein: CASTSTDTQYF
V gene: TRBV7-8
J gene: TRBJ2-3
clone size: many
D gene: .

CDR3 DNA: TGTGCCAGCAGTGTTTGGACAGGGGGCTCAAGGGAGCAGTACTTC
CDR3 protein: CASSVWTGGSREQYF
V gene: TRBV6-1
J gene: TRBJ2-7
clone size: .
D gene: TRBD1

CDR3 DNA: TGTGCCACCAGCAGTACGGGACTAGCGTTTCCCGGGGAGCTGTTTTTT
CDR3 protein: CATSSTGLAFPGELFF
V gene: TRBV15
J gene: TRBJ2-2
clone size: .
D gene: TRBD2